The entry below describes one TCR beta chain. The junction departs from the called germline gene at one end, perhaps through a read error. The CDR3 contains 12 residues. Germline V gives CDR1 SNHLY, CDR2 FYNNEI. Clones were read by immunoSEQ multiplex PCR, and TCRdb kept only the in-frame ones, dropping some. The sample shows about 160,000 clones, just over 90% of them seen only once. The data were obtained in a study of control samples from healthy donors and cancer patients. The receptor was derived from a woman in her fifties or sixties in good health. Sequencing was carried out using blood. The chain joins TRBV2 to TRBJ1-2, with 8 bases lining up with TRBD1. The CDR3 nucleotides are TGTGCCAGCACAGGGGGCGGAAGGAATTTAGCCTTC. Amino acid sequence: CASTGGGRNLAF.